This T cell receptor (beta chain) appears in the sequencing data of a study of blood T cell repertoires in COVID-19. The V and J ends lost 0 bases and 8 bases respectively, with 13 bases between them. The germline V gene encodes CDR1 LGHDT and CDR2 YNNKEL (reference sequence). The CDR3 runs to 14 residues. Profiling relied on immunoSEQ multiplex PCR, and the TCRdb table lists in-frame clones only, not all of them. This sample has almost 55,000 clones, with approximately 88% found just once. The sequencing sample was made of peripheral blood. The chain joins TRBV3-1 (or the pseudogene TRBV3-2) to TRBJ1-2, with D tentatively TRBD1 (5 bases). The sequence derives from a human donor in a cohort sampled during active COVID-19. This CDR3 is CASSQEQFRAGYTF. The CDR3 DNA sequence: TGTGCCAGCAGCCAAGAGCAGTTCAGGGCCGGCTACACCTTC.